This is a list of T cell receptor beta chains from one sample in a study of cytomegalovirus exposure and HLA in healthy donors. Repertoires were generated with immunoSEQ multiplex PCR, while TCRdb's copy carries only in-frame clones and drops some. The sample holds roughly 120,000 clones, about 72% seen once. The sequencing input was PBMCs. These receptors all come from a man aged 50 to 59 in good health and CMV-seropositive. Each CDR3 is given with its conserved first and last residue. Fields, in order: clone size, D gene, J gene, V gene, CDR3 protein, CDR3 DNA. D genes are given only for firm matches. A clone size is listed for some rows: how often the clone was seen (once, few, many), or a class if it is expanded.

abundance: .; d_gene: TRBD1; j_gene: TRBJ2-5; v_gene: TRBV4-1; CDR3aa: CASSQTIATGTGVVEQYF; CDR3nt: TGCGCCAGCAGCCAAACTATCGCCACCGGGACAGGGGTGGTAGAGCAGTACTTC
abundance: few; d_gene: .; j_gene: TRBJ1-2; v_gene: TRBV4-1; CDR3aa: CASSRVGGGNGYTF; CDR3nt: TGCGCCAGCAGCCGGGTGGGGGGTGGCAACGGCTACACCTTC
abundance: .; d_gene: .; j_gene: TRBJ1-3; v_gene: TRBV6-5; CDR3aa: CASRSSGFSGNTIYF; CDR3nt: TGTGCCAGCAGGTCGTCAGGGTTTTCTGGAAACACCATATATTTT
abundance: .; d_gene: .; j_gene: TRBJ2-7; v_gene: TRBV4-2; CDR3aa: CASSQGQGGGYEQYF; CDR3nt: TGTGCCAGCAGCCAAGGGCAGGGCGGTGGGTACGAGCAGTACTTC
abundance: .; d_gene: TRBD1; j_gene: TRBJ1-2; v_gene: TRBV19; CDR3aa: CASSRYETGQNYGYTF; CDR3nt: TGTGCCAGTAGTCGATACGAGACAGGGCAGAACTATGGCTACACCTTC
abundance: few; d_gene: TRBD1; j_gene: TRBJ1-2; v_gene: TRBV6-1; CDR3aa: CASSAGTGYGYTF; CDR3nt: TGTGCCAGCAGTGCGGGGACAGGCTATGGCTACACCTTC
abundance: few; d_gene: TRBD2; j_gene: TRBJ2-2; v_gene: TRBV2; CDR3aa: CASSGGLAGTGELFF; CDR3nt: TGTGCCAGCAGCGGGGGACTAGCAGGCACCGGGGAGCTGTTTTTT
abundance: .; d_gene: .; j_gene: TRBJ1-6; v_gene: TRBV5-4; CDR3aa: CASSIGRVNSPLHF; CDR3nt: TGTGCCAGCAGCATCGGCAGGGTTAATTCACCCCTCCACTTT
abundance: .; d_gene: TRBD1; j_gene: TRBJ1-1; v_gene: TRBV10-1; CDR3aa: CASSRPGTANTEAFF; CDR3nt: TGCGCCAGCAGCCGACCCGGGACAGCTAACACTGAAGCTTTCTTT
abundance: once; d_gene: TRBD1; j_gene: TRBJ2-3; v_gene: TRBV14; CDR3aa: CASSQELGRQGDTQYF; CDR3nt: TGTGCCAGCAGCCAAGAACTTGGCAGACAGGGGGATACGCAGTATTTT
abundance: .; d_gene: .; j_gene: TRBJ2-3; v_gene: TRBV28; CDR3aa: CASSSGRGTDTQYF; CDR3nt: TGTGCCAGCAGTTCCGGACGGGGGACAGATACGCAGTATTTT
abundance: .; d_gene: TRBD2; j_gene: TRBJ2-3; v_gene: TRBV10-1; CDR3aa: CASRSGKETDTQYF; CDR3nt: TGCGCCAGCAGAAGCGGGAAGGAGACAGATACGCAGTATTTT
abundance: .; d_gene: TRBD1; j_gene: TRBJ1-3; v_gene: TRBV30; CDR3aa: CAWSVPRGTGLPGNTIYF; CDR3nt: TGTGCCTGGAGTGTACCCCGAGGGACAGGTTTGCCTGGAAACACCATATATTTT
abundance: .; d_gene: .; j_gene: TRBJ2-3; v_gene: TRBV7-2; CDR3aa: CASSPWPDTQYF; CDR3nt: TGTGCCAGCAGCCCCTGGCCGGATACGCAGTATTTT
abundance: few; d_gene: TRBD2; j_gene: TRBJ2-2; v_gene: TRBV2; CDR3aa: CASSVSGREKNTGELFF; CDR3nt: TGTGCCAGCAGTGTTAGCGGGAGGGAAAAGAACACCGGGGAGCTGTTTTTT
abundance: .; d_gene: .; j_gene: TRBJ1-2; v_gene: TRBV2; CDR3aa: CASSEKRGGNGYTF; CDR3nt: TGTGCCAGCAGTGAAAAGAGGGGAGGGAATGGCTACACCTTC
abundance: .; d_gene: .; j_gene: TRBJ2-1; v_gene: TRBV27; CDR3aa: CASKPLERVINNEQFF; CDR3nt: TGTGCCAGTAAGCCTCTCGAGCGGGTGATAAACAATGAGCAGTTCTTC
abundance: .; d_gene: .; j_gene: TRBJ2-3; v_gene: TRBV2; CDR3aa: CASRARQSSTDTQYF; CDR3nt: TGTGCCAGCAGAGCCCGACAGTCTAGCACAGATACGCAGTATTTT
abundance: .; d_gene: TRBD1; j_gene: TRBJ2-7; v_gene: TRBV6-1; CDR3aa: CASRDRADPPGEQYF; CDR3nt: TGTGCCAGCAGGGACAGGGCGGATCCCCCCGGCGAGCAGTACTTC